This is a list of T cell receptor beta chains from one sample in a study of T cell responses to AZD1222 COVID-19 vaccine. The assay was immunoSEQ multiplex PCR, and TCRdb's table has in-frame clones only and misses some. The sample includes 90,000 to 120,000 clones, approximately 89% of them seen just once. The sample was peripheral blood, taken on day 0 of MenACWY control vaccination. The source of these receptors is an adult in good health. The CDR3 runs from the conserved cysteine through the conserved F or W. Each record gives: D gene, V gene, J gene, clone size, CDR3 DNA, CDR3 protein. D genes are given only for firm matches. The size of a clone is reported for some rows only, either as once, few or many, or as a class for expanded clones.

d_call: TRBD1
v_call: TRBV4-3
j_call: TRBJ1-1
clone_size: NA
cdr3_nt: TGCGCCAGCAGCCGCGGGACAGGGGAGTTCACTGAAGCTTTCTTT
cdr3_aa: CASSRGTGEFTEAFF

d_call: NA
v_call: TRBV2
j_call: TRBJ1-1
clone_size: NA
cdr3_nt: TGTGCCAGCATCAGGGGTGGGGGGTCCGGCACTGAAGCTTTCTTT
cdr3_aa: CASIRGGGSGTEAFF

d_call: NA
v_call: TRBV6-5
j_call: TRBJ1-1
clone_size: NA
cdr3_nt: TGTGCCAGCAGTTACTCGATTCCCGGGCAGAAGGCTTTCTTT
cdr3_aa: CASSYSIPGQKAFF

d_call: NA
v_call: TRBV5-4
j_call: TRBJ2-7
clone_size: NA
cdr3_nt: TGTGCCAGCAGCACCTCCGGGTCTACCTACGAGCAGTACTTC
cdr3_aa: CASSTSGSTYEQYF

d_call: TRBD1
v_call: TRBV7-8
j_call: TRBJ2-1
clone_size: NA
cdr3_nt: TGTGCCAGCAGCTTAGGCCCGGGACAGGGGGCCAATGAGCAGTTCTTC
cdr3_aa: CASSLGPGQGANEQFF

d_call: NA
v_call: TRBV6-5
j_call: TRBJ2-7
clone_size: NA
cdr3_nt: TGTGCCAGCAGGCAGGACCCTACCTACGAGCAGTACTTC
cdr3_aa: CASRQDPTYEQYF

d_call: NA
v_call: TRBV6-2/TRBV6-3
j_call: TRBJ2-7
clone_size: NA
cdr3_nt: TGTGCCAGCAGTGGGCACAGGGGGGGTATCTCCTACGAGCAGTACTTC
cdr3_aa: CASSGHRGGISYEQYF

d_call: NA
v_call: TRBV18
j_call: TRBJ1-1
clone_size: once
cdr3_nt: TGTGCCAGCTCACAGGGTAACACTGAAGCTTTCTTT
cdr3_aa: CASSQGNTEAFF

d_call: NA
v_call: TRBV12-3/TRBV12-4
j_call: TRBJ1-6
clone_size: NA
cdr3_nt: TGTGCCAGCAGTTTATTGGCCTCCCCCCTCCACTTT
cdr3_aa: CASSLLASPLHF

d_call: TRBD1
v_call: TRBV28
j_call: TRBJ2-5
clone_size: NA
cdr3_nt: TGTGCCAGCAGGTCACCGGGACAGGGGGCTGAGACCCAGTACTTC
cdr3_aa: CASRSPGQGAETQYF

d_call: TRBD2
v_call: TRBV9
j_call: TRBJ2-1
clone_size: NA
cdr3_nt: TGTGCCAGCAGCGACGGGACTAGGGGAGGGAATGAGCAGTTCTTC
cdr3_aa: CASSDGTRGGNEQFF

d_call: NA
v_call: TRBV29-1
j_call: TRBJ1-1
clone_size: once
cdr3_nt: TGCAGCGTTGAGAATCTTGGAGTCCCTGAAGCTTTCTTT
cdr3_aa: CSVENLGVPEAFF

d_call: NA
v_call: TRBV6-6
j_call: TRBJ1-3
clone_size: NA
cdr3_nt: TGTGCCAGCAGTTACTCGGACTGGTACTCTGGAAACACCATATATTTT
cdr3_aa: CASSYSDWYSGNTIYF

d_call: TRBD2
v_call: TRBV12-3/TRBV12-4
j_call: TRBJ2-1
clone_size: NA
cdr3_nt: TGTGCCAGCAGTGCCGGACTAGCGGGTGAGCAGTTCTTC
cdr3_aa: CASSAGLAGEQFF

d_call: TRBD1
v_call: TRBV2
j_call: TRBJ1-2
clone_size: NA
cdr3_nt: TGTGCCAGCAGCAATAGAGACAGGGAATTCTATGGCTACACCTTC
cdr3_aa: CASSNRDREFYGYTF

d_call: NA
v_call: TRBV5-1
j_call: TRBJ1-3
clone_size: once
cdr3_nt: TGCGCCAGCAGCCTTGGACAGCCCTTCTCTGGAAACACCATATATTTT
cdr3_aa: CASSLGQPFSGNTIYF

d_call: NA
v_call: TRBV10-3
j_call: TRBJ1-1
clone_size: NA
cdr3_nt: TGTGCCATCAGTCCGACGGGACTGAACACTGAAGCTTTCTTT
cdr3_aa: CAISPTGLNTEAFF

d_call: NA
v_call: TRBV28
j_call: TRBJ1-6
clone_size: few
cdr3_nt: TGTGCCAGCAGTTTGCCGCGACGGCATGGTTCACCCCTCCACTTT
cdr3_aa: CASSLPRRHGSPLHF

d_call: NA
v_call: TRBV5-6
j_call: TRBJ1-6
clone_size: few
cdr3_nt: TGTGCCAGCAGCTTGTTGGCAGGGGCCCTTCTTGGGAATTCACCCCTCCACTTT
cdr3_aa: CASSLLAGALLGNSPLHF

d_call: NA
v_call: TRBV4-2
j_call: TRBJ1-5
clone_size: NA
cdr3_nt: TGTGCCAGCAGCCTAAACAGGGTCGGACAGCCCCAGCATTTT
cdr3_aa: CASSLNRVGQPQHF

d_call: NA
v_call: TRBV2
j_call: TRBJ1-5
clone_size: NA
cdr3_nt: TGTGCCAGCGCGGGATCGGTCAGCAATCAGCCCCAGCATTTT
cdr3_aa: CASAGSVSNQPQHF

d_call: TRBD1
v_call: TRBV27
j_call: TRBJ2-6
clone_size: few
cdr3_nt: TGTGCCAGCAGTTTATCGGGACAGGGGTTTGGGGCCAACGTCCTGACTTTC
cdr3_aa: CASSLSGQGFGANVLTF

d_call: NA
v_call: TRBV12-3/TRBV12-4
j_call: TRBJ2-7
clone_size: few
cdr3_nt: TGTGCCAGTGGATCGGGGGATGGGCAGTACTTC
cdr3_aa: CASGSGDGQYF

d_call: NA
v_call: TRBV4-3
j_call: TRBJ2-2
clone_size: NA
cdr3_nt: TGCGCCAGCAGTCAAAGTAACAGGGCCTACCGGGAGCTGTTTTTT
cdr3_aa: CASSQSNRAYRELFF

d_call: TRBD1
v_call: TRBV5-1
j_call: TRBJ2-1
clone_size: once
cdr3_nt: TGCGCCAGCAGCCCCCAGGGGGATGAGCAGTTCTTC
cdr3_aa: CASSPQGDEQFF

d_call: NA
v_call: TRBV10-3
j_call: TRBJ1-5
clone_size: NA
cdr3_nt: TGTGCCATCAGTGACGTTCGGGCCTCGGCGAGCAATCAGCCCCAGCATTTT
cdr3_aa: CAISDVRASASNQPQHF

d_call: NA
v_call: TRBV5-1
j_call: TRBJ2-7
clone_size: NA
cdr3_nt: TGCGCCAGCAGCCTAGGATGGGACGAGCAGTACTTC
cdr3_aa: CASSLGWDEQYF

d_call: TRBD1
v_call: TRBV4-2
j_call: TRBJ1-4
clone_size: NA
cdr3_nt: TGTGCCAGCAGCCAAGACCCGGACAGGGGGCGAGAAAAACTGTTTTTT
cdr3_aa: CASSQDPDRGREKLFF

d_call: TRBD1
v_call: TRBV10-3
j_call: TRBJ2-5
clone_size: once
cdr3_nt: TGTGCCATCAGTGAGGACAGGGTAGAGACCCAGTACTTC
cdr3_aa: CAISEDRVETQYF

d_call: NA
v_call: TRBV2
j_call: TRBJ1-5
clone_size: NA
cdr3_nt: TGTGCCAGCAGTACCTACGGCGGGGATCAGCCCCAGCATTTT
cdr3_aa: CASSTYGGDQPQHF

d_call: NA
v_call: TRBV9
j_call: TRBJ1-1
clone_size: NA
cdr3_nt: TGTGCCAGCAGCGCCCCTATTGGGAACACTGAAGCTTTCTTT
cdr3_aa: CASSAPIGNTEAFF

d_call: TRBD1
v_call: TRBV19
j_call: TRBJ1-2
clone_size: NA
cdr3_nt: TGTGCCAGTACCCTGGGACAGGGGATAGATGGCTACACCTTC
cdr3_aa: CASTLGQGIDGYTF

d_call: NA
v_call: TRBV28
j_call: TRBJ2-7
clone_size: once
cdr3_nt: TGTGCCACTCAACCTTCGGGACCAATAACCTACGAGCAGTACTTC
cdr3_aa: CATQPSGPITYEQYF

d_call: TRBD2
v_call: TRBV4-2
j_call: TRBJ2-1
clone_size: NA
cdr3_nt: TGTGCCAGCAGCCCAAGTTATGGCGGGGGGGTATCCTACAATGAGCAGTTCTTC
cdr3_aa: CASSPSYGGGVSYNEQFF

d_call: TRBD1
v_call: TRBV11-3
j_call: TRBJ2-2
clone_size: NA
cdr3_nt: TGTGCCAGCATCGGGACAGGGGACGGGGAGCTGTTTTTT
cdr3_aa: CASIGTGDGELFF

d_call: NA
v_call: TRBV30
j_call: TRBJ1-2
clone_size: NA
cdr3_nt: TGCGGGAACTTCGACAGAAGTACCGATGGCTACACCTTC
cdr3_aa: CGNFDRSTDGYTF